A selection of T cell receptor beta chains follows, all from one sample in a study of CD8+CD57+ T cells in acquired aplastic anemia. In TCRdb, the reads were re-called with MiXCR into one record per CDR3 protein. This sample has 200,000 to 300,000 distinct CDR3 sequences, with approximately 79% found just once. Sample: sorted CD4+, CD8+, or CD8+CD57+ T cells (not recorded which) from PBMCs. Receptor source: a human donor with aplastic anemia. CDR3s include the opening cysteine and the closing phenylalanine or tryptophan. The order of the fields is clone size, J gene, D gene, V gene, CDR3 protein, CDR3 DNA. A D gene is named only where the DNA matches it firmly. Size is stated for part of the rows, as once, few or many counts, or as a class when the clone is expanded.

abundance: once; j_gene: TRBJ2-5; d_gene: .; v_gene: TRBV7-8; CDR3aa: CASSHHPDGTALSTQYF; CDR3nt: TGTGCCAGCAGCCATCATCCAGACGGCACAGCCCTTTCCACCCAGTACTTC
abundance: .; j_gene: TRBJ2-6; d_gene: .; v_gene: TRBV10-3; CDR3aa: CAISSTGNSGANVLTF; CDR3nt: TGTGCCATCAGTTCGACAGGAAACTCTGGGGCCAACGTCCTGACTTTC
abundance: .; j_gene: TRBJ1-2; d_gene: .; v_gene: TRBV7-9; CDR3aa: CAGKGARETQYFGYTF; CDR3nt: .
abundance: many; j_gene: TRBJ2-3; d_gene: .; v_gene: TRBV2; CDR3aa: CASGDGGPDTQYF; CDR3nt: TGTGCCAGCGGGGACGGGGGTCCCGATACGCAGTATTTT
abundance: .; j_gene: TRBJ1-1; d_gene: .; v_gene: TRBV7-3; CDR3aa: CASSSGGTWGETPFF; CDR3nt: TGTGCCAGCAGTTCTGGCGGGACTTGGGGAGAGACACCGTTCTTT
abundance: many; j_gene: TRBJ1-2; d_gene: TRBD1; v_gene: TRBV15; CDR3aa: CATSRYRGRRANYGYTF; CDR3nt: TGTGCCACCAGCAGGTACAGGGGTCGGAGAGCTAACTATGGCTACACCTTC
abundance: .; j_gene: TRBJ2-7; d_gene: .; v_gene: TRBV2; CDR3aa: CASSDWGREYEQYF; CDR3nt: TGTGCCAGCAGTGATTGGGGACGCGAGTACGAGCAGTACTTC
abundance: .; j_gene: TRBJ2-1; d_gene: .; v_gene: TRBV19; CDR3aa: CASSIARGACNEQQFF; CDR3nt: TGTGCCAGTAGTATAGCGAGAGGAGCCTGCAATGAGCAGCAGTTCTTC
abundance: .; j_gene: TRBJ1-6; d_gene: .; v_gene: TRBV7-9; CDR3aa: CASSLSSYYSPLHF; CDR3nt: TGTGCCAGCAGCTTGAGTTCCTACTATTCGCCCCTCCACTTT
abundance: .; j_gene: TRBJ2-7; d_gene: .; v_gene: TRBV2; CDR3aa: CASGQNGAYEQYF; CDR3nt: TGTGCCAGCGGGCAAAATGGGGCCTACGAGCAGTACTTC
abundance: .; j_gene: TRBJ2-3; d_gene: .; v_gene: TRBV7-3; CDR3aa: CASSLEGGPDAQYF; CDR3nt: TGTGCCAGCAGCTTAGAAGGAGGCCCCGACGCGCAGTATTTT
abundance: once; j_gene: TRBJ2-3; d_gene: .; v_gene: TRBV5-1; CDR3aa: CASSDYSINTF; CDR3nt: TGCGCCAGCAGCGATTACAGCATCAACACTTTT
abundance: .; j_gene: TRBJ2-3; d_gene: .; v_gene: TRBV7-8; CDR3aa: CASGDAGTAATYF; CDR3nt: TGTGCCAGCGGCGACGCGGGCACAGCCGCTACGTATTTT
abundance: .; j_gene: TRBJ2-1; d_gene: .; v_gene: TRBV20-1; CDR3aa: CSARRRDHYNEQFF; CDR3nt: TGCAGTGCTAGACGCAGGGACCACTATAATGAGCAGTTCTTC
abundance: .; j_gene: TRBJ1-2; d_gene: TRBD1; v_gene: TRBV7-9; CDR3aa: CASSSRDRGGGYGYTF; CDR3nt: TGTGCCAGCAGCTCACGGGACAGGGGGGGGGGCTATGGCTACACCTTC
abundance: .; j_gene: TRBJ2-7; d_gene: .; v_gene: TRBV7-8; CDR3aa: CASSLAGTTGSEQYF; CDR3nt: TGTGCCAGCAGCTTAGCCGGGACGACGGGATCCGAGCAGTACTTC
abundance: .; j_gene: TRBJ1-2; d_gene: .; v_gene: TRBV7-8; CDR3aa: CASSLEGGGDNQF; CDR3nt: TGTGCCAGCAGCTTAGAGGGAGGAGGTGACAACCAGTTC
abundance: .; j_gene: TRBJ2-7; d_gene: .; v_gene: TRBV25-1; CDR3aa: CASSREGGPYYEAFF; CDR3nt: TGTGCCAGCAGTAGGGAGGGGGGGCCGTACTACGAGGCGTTCTTC
abundance: once; j_gene: TRBJ1-1; d_gene: .; v_gene: TRBV9; CDR3aa: CASSEWRTDNTGAFF; CDR3nt: TGTGCCAGCAGCGAGTGGCGGACAGATAACACTGGGGCTTTCTTT
abundance: .; j_gene: TRBJ1-1; d_gene: TRBD1; v_gene: TRBV15; CDR3aa: CATSSGQGGHTEAFF; CDR3nt: TGTGCCACCAGCAGCGGACAGGGCGGCCACACTGAAGCTTTCTTT
abundance: .; j_gene: TRBJ2-7; d_gene: .; v_gene: TRBV6-1; CDR3aa: CASSQGGGNGNYEQYF; CDR3nt: TGTGCCAGCAGCCAGGGGGGCGGAAACGGTAACTACGAGCAGTACTTC
abundance: .; j_gene: TRBJ2-1; d_gene: TRBD1; v_gene: TRBV24-1; CDR3aa: CATSDKKTGGNEQFF; CDR3nt: TGTGCCACCAGTGACAAGAAAACAGGGGGGAATGAGCAGTTCTTC
abundance: .; j_gene: TRBJ2-3; d_gene: .; v_gene: TRBV7-7; CDR3aa: CSPRLAAGTLKLSF; CDR3nt: TGTTCTCCTAGGTTAGCGGCTGGTACACTGAAGCTTTCTTTT
abundance: .; j_gene: TRBJ1-2; d_gene: .; v_gene: TRBV9; CDR3aa: CASSAEDDEQDFGYTF; CDR3nt: TGTGCCAGCAGCGCAGAAGACGATGAGCAGGACTTCGGCTACACCTTC
abundance: .; j_gene: TRBJ2-1; d_gene: .; v_gene: TRBV7-9; CDR3aa: CASSLQSGSGQDEQFF; CDR3nt: TGTGCCAGCAGCTTGCAAAGCGGAAGCGGTCAGGATGAGCAGTTCTTC
abundance: once; j_gene: TRBJ2-3; d_gene: .; v_gene: TRBV7-9; CDR3aa: CASCSHPTGTPYF; CDR3nt: TGTGCCAGCTGCTCCCATCCGACAGGTACGCCGTATTTT
abundance: .; j_gene: TRBJ2-3; d_gene: TRBD2; v_gene: TRBV7-9; CDR3aa: CASSLAGGGDTEQF; CDR3nt: TGTGCCAGCAGCTTAGCTGGGGGGGGAGATACGGAGCAGTTT
abundance: .; j_gene: TRBJ2-1; d_gene: TRBD1; v_gene: TRBV7-8; CDR3aa: CASSLTKGGYYNEQFF; CDR3nt: TGTGCCAGCAGCTTAACGAAAGGGGGCTACTACAATGAGCAGTTCTTC